One sample yielded the 3 T cell receptor beta chains listed below, sequenced in a study of T cell responses to AZD1222 COVID-19 vaccine. TCRdb keeps only in-frame clones here, not all; method: immunoSEQ multiplex PCR. The sample yields about 150,000 clones, around nine tenths seen once. The specimen comprised peripheral blood, sampled on day 0 of AZD1222 vaccination. Every receptor here comes from an adult in good health.

The chain joins TRBV4-1 to TRBJ1-5; tentative D call: TRBD1 (6 bases). The germline V and J ends were trimmed by 2 bases and 6 bases, with 14 bases remaining between them. The germline gives CDR1 MGHRA, CDR2 YSYEKL. The CDR3 runs 15 residues. CDR3 protein: CASSQSPDSSQPQHF. In nucleotides, the CDR3 is TGCGCCAGCAGCCAATCGCCGGACAGTAGTCAGCCCCAGCATTTT.

There are a few counts of this clone. This rearrangement joins TRBV5-1 to TRBJ2-2, with D maybe TRBD2 (6 bases). The ends were cut back, 1 base at V and 7 bases at J, with 8 bases in the middle. Looked up from germline, CDR1 is SGHRS and CDR2 is YFSETQ. The CDR3 totals 13 residues. This CDR3 is CASSLIADGELFF. As DNA, the CDR3 is TGCGCCAGCAGCTTGATAGCGGACGGGGAGCTGTTTTTT. Filled out from reference TRBV5-1 and TRBJ2-2, the complete variable domain reads KAGVTQTPRYLIKTRGQQVTLSCSPISGHRSVSWYQQTPGQGLQFLFEYFSETQRNKGNFPGRFSGRQFSNSRSEMNVSTLELGDSALYLCASSLIADGELFFGEGSRLTVL.

The CDR3 bases are TGTGCCAGCAGTTCATCGGGATCCACCCAAGAGACCCAGTACTTC. As protein: CASSSSGSTQETQYF. The genes are TRBV28 and TRBJ2-5; tentative D call: TRBD2 (5 bases). CDR3 length: 15 residues. V lost 4 bases and J lost 1, with 13 bases in between. CDR1 is MDHEN and CDR2 is SYDVKM in the germline V gene.